This TCR beta chain was obtained from a study of blood T cell repertoires in COVID-19. Study context: The origin of the acute and convalescent COVID-19 samples was the United States, Italy and Spain.

In the study's own analysis: Amplification with reference gene primers provided the estimates of nucleated cell counts. The protocol was immunoSEQ multiplex PCR, while the TCRdb copy is restricted to in-frame clones and leaves out a portion. V and J calls and clone size follow that table, whereas D and trimming were derived from the DNA. The table includes about 290,000 clones, nearly 90% detected once. The sample consisted of peripheral blood. The sequence derives from a woman in her twenties or thirties with COVID-19, enrolled during active disease.

This CDR3 reads CASSSGNLYNEQFF. CDR3 in DNA: TGTGCCAGTAGTTCAGGAAACCTCTACAATGAGCAGTTCTTC. The chain links TRBV19 to TRBJ2-1; no reliable D call. This CDR3 region has 14 residues. Trimming removed 5 bases at V and 3 bases at J, with 11 bases between. CDR1 LNHDA and CDR2 SQIVND come from the germline V gene (reference sequence).